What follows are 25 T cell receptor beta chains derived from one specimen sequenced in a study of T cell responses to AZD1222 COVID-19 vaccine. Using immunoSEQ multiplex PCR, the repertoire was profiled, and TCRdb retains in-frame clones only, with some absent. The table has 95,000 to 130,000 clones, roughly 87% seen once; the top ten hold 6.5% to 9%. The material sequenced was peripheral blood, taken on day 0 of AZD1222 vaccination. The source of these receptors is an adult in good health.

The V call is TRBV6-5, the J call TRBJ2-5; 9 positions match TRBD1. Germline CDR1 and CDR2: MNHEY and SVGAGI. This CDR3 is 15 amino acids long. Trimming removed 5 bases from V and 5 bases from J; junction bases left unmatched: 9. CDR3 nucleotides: TGTGCCAGCAGTCCATACAGGGGGCAGGGGGAGACCCAGTACTTC. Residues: CASSPYRGQGETQYF.

The CDR3: CASSPRGASYNSPLHF. CDR3 nucleotides: TGTGCCAGCAGTCCACGGGGGGCCTCCTATAATTCACCCCTCCACTTT. J is TRBJ1-6 and V is TRBV28; D perhaps matches TRBD1 (6 bases). The ends were cut back, 5 bases at V and 0 bases at J, with 11 bases in the middle. Germline V gene lookup returns CDR1 MDHEN and CDR2 SYDVKM. This CDR3 is built from 16 residues.

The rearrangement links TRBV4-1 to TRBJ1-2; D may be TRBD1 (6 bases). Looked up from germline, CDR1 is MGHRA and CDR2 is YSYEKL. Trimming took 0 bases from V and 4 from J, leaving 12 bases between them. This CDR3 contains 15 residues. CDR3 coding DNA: TGCGCCAGCAGCCAAGATAGGGCAGGGGCCTATGGCTACACCTTC. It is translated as CASSQDRAGAYGYTF.

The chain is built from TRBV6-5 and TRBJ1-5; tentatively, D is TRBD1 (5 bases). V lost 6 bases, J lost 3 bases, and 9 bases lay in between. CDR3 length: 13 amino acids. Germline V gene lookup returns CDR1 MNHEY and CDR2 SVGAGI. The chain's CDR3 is CASRSGNNQPQHF. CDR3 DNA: TGTGCCAGCAGGTCAGGGAACAATCAGCCCCAGCATTTT.

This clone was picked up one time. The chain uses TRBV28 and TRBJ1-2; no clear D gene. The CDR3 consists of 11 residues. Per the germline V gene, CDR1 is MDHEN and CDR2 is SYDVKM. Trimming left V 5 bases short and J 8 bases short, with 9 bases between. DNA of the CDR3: TGTGCCAGCAGTCCTGGGCAGGGCTACACCTTC. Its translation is CASSPGQGYTF.

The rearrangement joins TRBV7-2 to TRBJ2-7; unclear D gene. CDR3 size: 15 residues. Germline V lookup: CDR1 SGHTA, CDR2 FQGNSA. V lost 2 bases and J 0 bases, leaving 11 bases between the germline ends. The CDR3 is CASSLSTRSSYEQYF. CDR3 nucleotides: TGTGCCAGCAGCTTATCGACTCGGAGCTCCTACGAGCAGTACTTC. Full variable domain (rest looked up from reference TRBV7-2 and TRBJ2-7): GAGVSQSPSNKVTEKGKDVELRCDPISGHTALYWYRQSLGQGLEFLIYFQGNSAPDKSGLPSDRFSAERTGGSVSTLTIQRTQQEDSAVYLCASSLSTRSSYEQYFGPGTRLTVT.

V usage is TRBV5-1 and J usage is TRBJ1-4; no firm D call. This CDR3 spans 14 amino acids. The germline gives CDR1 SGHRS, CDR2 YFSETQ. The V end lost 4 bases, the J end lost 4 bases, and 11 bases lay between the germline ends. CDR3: CASSPPGSNEKLFF. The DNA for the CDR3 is TGCGCCAGCAGCCCCCCCGGTAGTAATGAAAAACTGTTTTTT.

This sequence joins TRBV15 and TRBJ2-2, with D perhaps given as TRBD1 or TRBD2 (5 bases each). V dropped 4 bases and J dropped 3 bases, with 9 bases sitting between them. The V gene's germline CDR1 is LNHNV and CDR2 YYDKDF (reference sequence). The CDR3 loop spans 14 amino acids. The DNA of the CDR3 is TGTGCCACCAGCACGGGGACGGACACCGGGGAGCTGTTTTTT. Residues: CATSTGTDTGELFF.

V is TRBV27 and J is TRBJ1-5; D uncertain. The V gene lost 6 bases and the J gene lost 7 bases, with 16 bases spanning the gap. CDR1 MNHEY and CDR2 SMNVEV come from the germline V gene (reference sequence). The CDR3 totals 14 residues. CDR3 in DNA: TGTGCCAGCAGCCCTCTGGCATGGAGGCAGCCCCAGCATTTT. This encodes CASSPLAWRQPQHF.

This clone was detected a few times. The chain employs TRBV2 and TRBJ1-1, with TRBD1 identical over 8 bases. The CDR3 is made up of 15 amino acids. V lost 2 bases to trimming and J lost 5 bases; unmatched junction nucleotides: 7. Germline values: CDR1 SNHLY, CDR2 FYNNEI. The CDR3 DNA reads TGTGCCAGCAGTGAACGGGGGACAGGACGAACTGAAGCTTTCTTT. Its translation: CASSERGTGRTEAFF.

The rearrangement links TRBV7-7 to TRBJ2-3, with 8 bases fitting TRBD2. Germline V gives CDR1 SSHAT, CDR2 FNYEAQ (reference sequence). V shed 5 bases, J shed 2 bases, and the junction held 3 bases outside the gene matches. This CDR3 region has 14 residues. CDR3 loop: CASSRTSPTDTQYF. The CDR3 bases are TGTGCCAGCAGCCGGACTAGCCCCACAGATACGCAGTATTTT.

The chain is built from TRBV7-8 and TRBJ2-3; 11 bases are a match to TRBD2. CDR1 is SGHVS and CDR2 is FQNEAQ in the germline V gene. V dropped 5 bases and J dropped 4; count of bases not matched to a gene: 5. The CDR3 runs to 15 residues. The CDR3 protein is CASSPLAGGSDTQYF. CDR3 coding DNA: TGTGCCAGCAGCCCCCTAGCGGGGGGTTCAGATACGCAGTATTTT.

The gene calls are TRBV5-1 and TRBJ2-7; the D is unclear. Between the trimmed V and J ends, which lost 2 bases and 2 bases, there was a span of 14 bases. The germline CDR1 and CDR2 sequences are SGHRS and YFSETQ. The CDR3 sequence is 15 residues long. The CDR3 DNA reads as TGCGCCAGCAGCTTTAACGGGCCCCCTACCTACGAGCAGTACTTC. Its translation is CASSFNGPPTYEQYF. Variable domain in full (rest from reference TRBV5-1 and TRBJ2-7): KAGVTQTPRYLIKTRGQQVTLSCSPISGHRSVSWYQQTPGQGLQFLFEYFSETQRNKGNFPGRFSGRQFSNSRSEMNVSTLELGDSALYLCASSFNGPPTYEQYFGPGTRLTVT.

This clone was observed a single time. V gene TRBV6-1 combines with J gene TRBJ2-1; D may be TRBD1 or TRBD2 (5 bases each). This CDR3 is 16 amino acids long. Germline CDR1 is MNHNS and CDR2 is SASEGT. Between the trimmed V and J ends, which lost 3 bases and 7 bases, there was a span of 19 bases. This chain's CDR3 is CASSDRLTQKGNEQFF. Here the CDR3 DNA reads TGTGCCAGCAGTGACCGACTAACCCAAAAGGGGAATGAGCAGTTCTTC.

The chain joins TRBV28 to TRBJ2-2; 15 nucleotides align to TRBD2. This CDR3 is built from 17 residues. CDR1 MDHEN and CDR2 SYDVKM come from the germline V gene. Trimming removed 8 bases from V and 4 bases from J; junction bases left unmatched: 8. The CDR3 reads CASGRTSGRGRTGELFF. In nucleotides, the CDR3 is TGTGCCAGCGGCCGGACTAGCGGGAGGGGTCGCACCGGGGAGCTGTTTTTT.

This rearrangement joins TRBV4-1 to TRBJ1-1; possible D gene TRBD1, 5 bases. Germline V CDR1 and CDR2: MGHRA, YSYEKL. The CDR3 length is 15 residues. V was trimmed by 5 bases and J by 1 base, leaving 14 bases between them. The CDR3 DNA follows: TGCGCCAGCAGCTTACAACCCCAGGGGAACACTGAAGCTTTCTTT. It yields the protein CASSLQPQGNTEAFF.

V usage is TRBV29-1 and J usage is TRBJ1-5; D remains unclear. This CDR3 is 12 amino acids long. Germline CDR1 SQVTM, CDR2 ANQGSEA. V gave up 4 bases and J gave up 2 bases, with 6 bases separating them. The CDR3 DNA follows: TGCAGCGTTGGGGCCGGCAATCAGCCCCAGCATTTT. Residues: CSVGAGNQPQHF.

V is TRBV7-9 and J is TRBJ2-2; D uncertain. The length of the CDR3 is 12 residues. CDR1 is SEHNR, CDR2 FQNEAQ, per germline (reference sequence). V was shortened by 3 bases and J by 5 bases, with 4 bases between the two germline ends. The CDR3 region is CASSFGTGELFF. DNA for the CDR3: TGTGCCAGCAGCTTTGGTACCGGGGAGCTGTTTTTT. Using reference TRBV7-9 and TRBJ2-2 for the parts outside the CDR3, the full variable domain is DTGVSQNPRHKITKRGQNVTFRCDPISEHNRLYWYRQTLGQGPEFLTYFQNEAQLEKSRLLSDRFSAERPKGSFSTLEIQRTEQGDSAMYLCASSFGTGELFFGEGSRLTVL.

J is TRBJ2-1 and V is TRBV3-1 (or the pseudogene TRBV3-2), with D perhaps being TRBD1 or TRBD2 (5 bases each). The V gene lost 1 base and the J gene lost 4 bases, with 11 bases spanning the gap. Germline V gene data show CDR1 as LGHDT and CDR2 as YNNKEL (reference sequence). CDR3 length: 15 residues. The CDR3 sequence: CASSQGREGYNEQFF. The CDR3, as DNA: TGTGCCAGCAGCCAAGGTCGCGAGGGGTACAATGAGCAGTTCTTC.

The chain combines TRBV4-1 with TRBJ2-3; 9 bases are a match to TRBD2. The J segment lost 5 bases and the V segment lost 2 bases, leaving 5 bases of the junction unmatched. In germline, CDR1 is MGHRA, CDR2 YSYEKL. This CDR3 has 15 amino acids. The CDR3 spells CASSQRAGGIDTQYF. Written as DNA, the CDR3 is TGCGCCAGCAGCCAACGAGCGGGGGGAATAGATACGCAGTATTTT.

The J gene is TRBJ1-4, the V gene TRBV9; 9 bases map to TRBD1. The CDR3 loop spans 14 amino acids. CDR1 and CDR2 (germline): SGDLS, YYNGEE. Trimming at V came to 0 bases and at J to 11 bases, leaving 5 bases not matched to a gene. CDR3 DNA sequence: TGTGCCAGCAGCGTAGGGGACAGGGCGACGAAACTGTTTTTT. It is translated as CASSVGDRATKLFF.

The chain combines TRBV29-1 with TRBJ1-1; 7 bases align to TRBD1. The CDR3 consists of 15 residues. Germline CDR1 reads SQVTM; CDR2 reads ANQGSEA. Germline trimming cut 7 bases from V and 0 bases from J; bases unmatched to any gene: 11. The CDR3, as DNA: TGCAGCGCTTCCAACAGGGGAGGCATGAACACTGAAGCTTTCTTT. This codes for CSASNRGGMNTEAFF.

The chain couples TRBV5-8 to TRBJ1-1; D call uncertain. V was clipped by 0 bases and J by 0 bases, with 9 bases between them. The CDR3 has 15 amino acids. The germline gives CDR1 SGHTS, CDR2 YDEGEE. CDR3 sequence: CASSLGRALNTEAFF. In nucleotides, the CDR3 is TGTGCCAGCAGCTTGGGCCGGGCTCTGAACACTGAAGCTTTCTTT.

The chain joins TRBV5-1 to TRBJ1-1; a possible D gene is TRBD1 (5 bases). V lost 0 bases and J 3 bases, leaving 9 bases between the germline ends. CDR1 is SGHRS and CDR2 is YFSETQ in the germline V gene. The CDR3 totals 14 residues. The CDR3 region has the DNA TGCGCCAGCAGCTTGGCTTGGGGGGACACTGAAGCTTTCTTT. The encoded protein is CASSLAWGDTEAFF.

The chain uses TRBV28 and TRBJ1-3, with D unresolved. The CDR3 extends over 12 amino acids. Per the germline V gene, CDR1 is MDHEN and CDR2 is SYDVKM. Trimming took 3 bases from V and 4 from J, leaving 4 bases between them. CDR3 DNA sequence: TGTGCCAGCAGTTTCGACGGAAACACCATATATTTT. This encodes CASSFDGNTIYF.